The next 3 T cell receptor beta chains were all read from a single sample in a study of T cell repertoires in cytomegalovirus infection. TCRdb reanalysed the reads using MiXCR and keeps one entry per CDR3 protein. The sample includes roughly 310,000 distinct CDR3 sequences, about 28% of them seen just once. These receptors lack a known antigen. The source was cultured PBMCs, collected from culture after CMV antigen stimulation. The receptors derive from a human donor in good health (CMV status not recorded). Some clones in this sample may be carry-over from other donors' samples.

This clonotype appeared a few times. The chain has TRBV27 and TRBJ1-1; the match to TRBD1 covers 8 bases. J gave up 6 bases and V 2 bases, and 5 bases lay outside the gene matches. This CDR3 has 14 residues. Looked up from germline, CDR1 is MNHEY and CDR2 is SMNVEV (reference sequence). In DNA, the CDR3 is TGTGCCAGCAGTTTAAGGGACAGGTGGGCTGAAGCTTTCTTT. This sequence encodes CASSLRDRWAEAFF.

The chain has TRBV20-1 and TRBJ1-6, with 9 positions matching TRBD1. V lost 5 bases and J lost 6; bases outside the gene matches: 8. This CDR3 spans 15 amino acids. Germline loops: CDR1 DFQATT, CDR2 SNEGSKA (reference sequence). The CDR3 coding sequence is TGCAGTGCTCCAATAGTACAGGGGGCTAATTCACCCCTCCACTTT. Its protein product is CSAPIVQGANSPLHF.

This sequence joins TRBV7-8 and TRBJ1-3; D not resolved. Trimming removed 5 bases at V and 1 base at J, with 21 bases between. CDR3 size: 18 residues. The germline gives CDR1 SGHVS, CDR2 FQNEAQ. The CDR3 coding sequence is TGTGCCAGCAGCCCATTTATTCTGGCAGGAGGTTCTGGAAACACCATATATTTT. It yields the protein CASSPFILAGGSGNTIYF.